Presented here are 15 T cell receptor beta chains from one specimen sequenced in a study of CD8+ T cells in alopecia areata. Extracted RNA was reverse transcribed, and the resulting cDNA served as sequencing template. The protocol was immunoSEQ multiplex PCR, while the TCRdb copy is restricted to in-frame clones and leaves out a portion. The sample carries 98,000 or so clones, approximately 59% recorded once. The sequenced sample was CD8+ T cells sorted from blood. The source is a human donor in good health.

In DNA form, the CDR3 reads TGCAGCGCCGGGACAGGGATACTCGAGCAGTACTTC. This translates into CSAGTGILEQYF. The V gene is TRBV29-1, the J gene TRBJ2-7; 9 bases map to TRBD1. Germline trimming cut 7 bases from V and 6 bases from J; bases unmatched to any gene: 7. Germline loops: CDR1 SQVTM, CDR2 ANQGSEA. This CDR3 has 12 residues.

The CDR3 sequence is CASSLGTGVDYGYTF. The CDR3 bases are TGTGCCAGCAGCTTGGGGACAGGAGTGGACTATGGCTACACCTTC. The rearrangement joins TRBV5-6 to TRBJ1-2, with 7 bases identical to TRBD1. The V and J ends lost 0 bases and 3 bases, in that order; junction bases with no gene match: 5. The CDR3 totals 15 residues. Germline-derived CDR1 and CDR2 are SGHDT and YYEEEE.

The chain is built from TRBV21-1 and TRBJ2-5; no check of the table's D call, TRBD2, against the DNA was made. TRBV21-1 is listed as a pseudogene. The CDR3 has 17 residues. CDR3 protein: CASSKTTSAIRSETQYF. The CDR3 nucleotides are TGTGCCAGCAGCAAAACTACGTCCGCCATACGATCCGAGACCCAGTACTTC.

V and J are TRBV13 and TRBJ2-5; 7 bases agree with TRBD1. CDR3 length equals 14 residues. CDR1 and CDR2 from the germline V gene are PRHDT and FYEKMQ (reference sequence). The J segment lost 5 bases and the V segment lost 5 bases, leaving 8 bases of the junction unmatched. CDR3 in DNA: TGTGCCAGCAGCGAAGGGACAGCTAGTGAGACCCAGTACTTC. Residues: CASSEGTASETQYF.

This clone appeared once. The V gene is TRBV6-5, the J gene TRBJ1-5; no firm D call. Per the germline V gene, CDR1 is MNHEY and CDR2 is SVGAGI. Trimming removed 0 bases at V and 7 bases at J, with 7 bases between. The CDR3 has 13 residues. This CDR3 is CASSYSFGQPQHF. CDR3 bases: TGTGCCAGCAGTTACTCGTTCGGCCAGCCCCAGCATTTT.

The count of this clone is one. The chain combines TRBV25-1 with TRBJ2-1; 8 bases agree with TRBD2. Germline trimming cut 0 bases from V and 5 bases from J; bases unmatched to any gene: 3. CDR3 size: 15 residues. CDR1 is MGHDK and CDR2 is SYGVNS in the germline V gene. CDR3: CASSEYGGGDNEQFF. The CDR3 coding sequence is TGTGCCAGCAGTGAATACGGGGGGGGAGACAATGAGCAGTTCTTC.

This clone came up a few times. The V call is TRBV6-5, the J call TRBJ1-2; a weak D match, TRBD1 (5 bases). The ends were cut back, 0 bases at V and 4 bases at J, with 9 bases in the middle. This CDR3 has 14 amino acids. The germline CDR1 and CDR2 sequences are MNHEY and SVGAGI. The CDR3 here is CASSYSGTAYGYTF. In nucleotides, the CDR3 is TGTGCCAGCAGTTACTCCGGGACGGCCTATGGCTACACCTTC.

This clone was detected only once. The rearrangement uses TRBV4-3 and TRBJ2-7; D is possibly TRBD2 (6 bases). The V end was cut by 1 base, the J end by 2 bases, with 12 bases between. Germline CDR1 LGHNA, CDR2 YSLEER. CDR3 length equals 15 residues. CDR3 residues: CASSQGVGGTYEQYF. The CDR3 DNA is TGCGCCAGCAGCCAAGGGGTCGGGGGTACCTACGAGCAGTACTTC.

V is TRBV5-1 and J is TRBJ2-7; D not resolved. The germline CDR1 and CDR2 sequences are SGHRS and YFSETQ. CDR3 length: 13 amino acids. Trimming shortened V by 0 bases and J by 4 bases, and 8 bases separated the two germline ends. CDR3 nucleotide sequence: TGCGCCAGCAGCTTGGCCTATCGATACGAGCAGTACTTC. Translation: CASSLAYRYEQYF.

This clone was observed a few times. V is TRBV13 and J is TRBJ2-6, with 8 positions matching TRBD1. The CDR3 has 19 residues. The germline gives CDR1 PRHDT, CDR2 FYEKMQ (reference sequence). Losses at the gene ends were 2 bases for V and 1 base for J; bases not matched to a gene: 10. The CDR3 coding sequence is TGTGCCAGCAGCTTAACCCTACAGGGGGATATGTCTGGGGCCAACGTCCTGACTTTC. The encoded protein is CASSLTLQGDMSGANVLTF.

The chain recombines TRBV4-3 with TRBJ1-2; 9 positions agree with TRBD1. V trimming: 1 base; J trimming: 8 bases; junction bases outside the gene matches: 8. Germline assignment: CDR1 LGHNA and CDR2 YSLEER. The length of the CDR3 is 15 residues. The CDR3 DNA follows: TGCGCCAGCAGCCAAGTCAGGGGGACAGGGAACGGCTACACCTTC. Translated: CASSQVRGTGNGYTF.

V gene TRBV2 combines with J gene TRBJ2-7, with 9 bases fitting TRBD1. The CDR3 consists of 15 residues. With 1 base clipped from V and 5 bases from J, the junction kept 6 bases outside the gene matches. Germline assignment: CDR1 SNHLY and CDR2 FYNNEI. CDR3 protein: CASSEDGTGLHEQYF. The CDR3 DNA sequence: TGTGCCAGCAGTGAAGATGGGACAGGGTTACACGAGCAGTACTTC.

The chain is built from TRBV2 and TRBJ2-3; perhaps TRBD2 as D (6 bases). CDR1 SNHLY and CDR2 FYNNEI come from the germline V gene. Trimming shortened V by 8 bases and J by 15 bases, and 18 bases separated the two germline ends. This CDR3 spans 11 amino acids. The CDR3 reads CASESRGGEYF. The CDR3, as DNA: TGTGCCAGCGAATCGCGGGGAGGCGAATATTTT.

The gene calls are TRBV4-1 and TRBJ2-5; no firm D call. The CDR3 contains 14 residues. CDR1 and CDR2 from the germline V gene are MGHRA and YSYEKL. With 0 bases removed from V and 5 bases from J, the gap between germline ends came to 10 bases. The CDR3 region is CASSQEAGRETQYF. The CDR3 DNA reads as TGCGCCAGCAGCCAAGAAGCTGGACGCGAGACCCAGTACTTC.

The chain recombines TRBV29-1 with TRBJ2-1, with a possible D match to TRBD2 (5 bases). The CDR3 is 12 residues long. V dropped 4 bases and J dropped 8 bases, with 12 bases sitting between them. The germline V gene has CDR1 SQVTM and CDR2 ANQGSEA. CDR3 in DNA: TGCAGCGTTGTACTAGTTTTCTATGAGCAGTTCTTC. The encoded protein is CSVVLVFYEQFF.